These 29 T cell receptor beta chains were all obtained from the same sample, sequenced in a study of T cell responses to AZD1222 COVID-19 vaccine. The method was immunoSEQ multiplex PCR; TCRdb's version includes in-frame clones alone and lacks a portion of them. Here the sample spans approximately 150,000 clones, 75% to 95% being singletons. Sample: peripheral blood, taken on day 0 of AZD1222 vaccination. These receptor sequences come from an adult in good health.

The rearrangement links TRBV7-2 to TRBJ2-7, with D perhaps being TRBD1 or TRBD2 (5 bases each). CDR1 and CDR2 from the germline V gene are SGHTA and FQGNSA. This CDR3 has 14 amino acids. The germline V and J ends were trimmed by 2 bases and 0 bases, with 8 bases remaining between them. The CDR3 nucleotides read TGTGCCAGCAGCTTAATGAGGGGCTCCTACGAGCAGTACTTC. This gives the protein CASSLMRGSYEQYF.

This clone was detected a few times. The genes are TRBV7-2 and TRBJ1-5, with D uncertain. In germline, CDR1 is SGHTA, CDR2 FQGNSA. With 1 base removed from V and 5 bases from J, the gap between germline ends came to 21 bases. This CDR3 spans 18 amino acids. The CDR3 sequence is CASSLELRADTTYQPQHF. DNA for the CDR3: TGTGCCAGCAGCTTAGAGCTTAGGGCAGACACTACTTATCAGCCCCAGCATTTT.

J is TRBJ1-2 and V is TRBV28; D possibly corresponds to TRBD1 (6 bases). The V end lost 6 bases, the J end lost 5 bases, and 13 bases lay between the germline ends. The CDR3 covers 13 residues. Germline CDR1 is MDHEN and CDR2 is SYDVKM. The CDR3 nucleotides read TGTGCCAGCAGCCTACGACAGGCTTATGGCTACACCTTC. The encoded protein is CASSLRQAYGYTF.

The chain combines TRBV4-3 with TRBJ2-1, with D perhaps matching TRBD1 (6 bases). The CDR3 covers 16 residues. CDR1 LGHNA and CDR2 YSLEER come from the germline V gene. V lost 2 bases and J lost 3, with 14 bases in between. The CDR3 DNA follows: TGCGCCAGCAGCCAAAGGGCACAGGGTATCTACAATGAGCAGTTCTTC. Amino acids: CASSQRAQGIYNEQFF.

The chain carries TRBV5-1 and TRBJ2-7, with no clear D. The V end was cut by 1 base, the J end by 0 bases, with 5 bases between. The CDR3 has 13 residues. Germline V gene data show CDR1 as SGHRS and CDR2 as YFSETQ. CDR3 nucleotides: TGCGCCAGCAGCTTGCAAAGCTCCTACGAGCAGTACTTC. Translation: CASSLQSSYEQYF.

The gene calls are TRBV9 and TRBJ2-5; 10 bases are a match to TRBD1. Looked up from germline, CDR1 is SGDLS and CDR2 is YYNGEE. Losses at the gene ends were 4 bases for V and 5 bases for J; bases not matched to a gene: 11. This CDR3 has 16 residues. CDR3: CASSPTGTGAMETQYF. CDR3 nucleotides: TGTGCCAGCAGCCCCACGGGGACAGGGGCGATGGAGACCCAGTACTTC.

The chain links TRBV5-1 to TRBJ2-7, with 9 nucleotides matching TRBD2. Trimming took 0 bases from V and 2 from J; bases not matched to a gene: 9. Germline lookup yields CDR1 SGHRS and CDR2 YFSETQ. The CDR3 runs 17 residues. The CDR3 DNA is TGCGCCAGCAGCTTGGTATTAGCGGGAGACCCCGCCTACGAGCAGTACTTC. Protein: CASSLVLAGDPAYEQYF.

The chain carries TRBV7-3 and TRBJ2-7; D is perhaps TRBD1 (6 bases). CDR1 SGHTA and CDR2 FQGTGA come from the germline V gene. This CDR3 has 15 amino acids. V lost 3 bases to trimming and J lost 3 bases, with 15 bases between them. CDR3 DNA: TGTGCCAGCAGCTTCCTGCCAGGGGCATACTACGAGCAGTACTTC. Its protein product is CASSFLPGAYYEQYF.

This chain links TRBV18 with TRBJ2-5; D not certain. The germline V gene has CDR1 KGHSH and CDR2 LQKENI. The CDR3 has 13 amino acids. V lost 0 bases to trimming and J lost 3 bases, with 5 bases between them. CDR3 in DNA: TGTGCCAGCTCACCACCGACGGAAGAGACCCAGTACTTC. This sequence encodes CASSPPTEETQYF.

This clone was recorded only once. The J gene is TRBJ1-5, the V gene TRBV12-5; D not resolved. V was shortened by 0 bases and J by 6 bases, with 9 bases between the two germline ends. The CDR3 consists of 14 residues. CDR1 LGHNT and CDR2 FRNRAP come from the germline V gene. The CDR3 nucleotides read TGTGCTAGTGGTTTGGTCCTGGGAGGTCAGCCCCAGCATTTT. Encoded protein: CASGLVLGGQPQHF.

The chain recombines TRBV28 with TRBJ1-6, with 9 bases matching TRBD1. J lost 9 bases, V lost 4 bases, and 7 bases had no gene match. The germline V gene has CDR1 MDHEN and CDR2 SYDVKM. CDR3 length: 15 amino acids. The CDR3 region is CASSSVGQGRSPLHF. CDR3 sequence (DNA): TGTGCCAGCAGTTCAGTGGGACAGGGTCGTTCACCCCTCCACTTT.

This chain uses TRBV30 with TRBJ1-2; possibly TRBD1 for D (5 bases). The CDR3 is made up of 16 amino acids. CDR1 is GTSNPN, CDR2 SVGIG, per germline (reference sequence). Between the trimmed V and J ends, which lost 3 bases and 0 bases, there was a span of 17 bases. The CDR3 DNA reads as TGTGCCTGGAGGCACCTAGGGACGGCCTCTAACTATGGCTACACCTTC. Translation: CAWRHLGTASNYGYTF.

This clone was detected only once. The V gene is TRBV27, the J gene TRBJ2-3; no firm D call. Germline-derived CDR1 and CDR2 are MNHEY and SMNVEV (reference sequence). Between the trimmed V and J ends, which lost 5 bases and 7 bases, there was a span of 13 bases. The CDR3 is 13 residues long. CDR3 in DNA: TGTGCCAGCAGTCTCCCTTTTGAAAATACGCAGTATTTT. It translates to CASSLPFENTQYF.

This chain uses TRBV3-1 (or the pseudogene TRBV3-2) with TRBJ1-2; D remains ambiguous. Germline V gene data show CDR1 as LGHDT and CDR2 as YNNKEL (reference sequence). This CDR3 contains 12 residues. V was shortened by 1 base and J by 3 bases, with 3 bases between the two germline ends. CDR3 region: CASSQGDYGYTF. CDR3 nucleotide sequence: TGTGCCAGCAGCCAAGGAGACTATGGCTACACCTTC.

This chain connects TRBV28 to TRBJ1-3; D remains ambiguous. This CDR3 has 15 residues. Germline lookup yields CDR1 MDHEN and CDR2 SYDVKM. V was pared by 2 bases and J by 5 bases, with 13 bases between. DNA of the CDR3: TGTGCCAGCAGTTTAGAGGGTCTCGGAAGAAACACCATATATTTT. Its translation: CASSLEGLGRNTIYF.

The rearrangement links TRBV28 to TRBJ2-5; maybe TRBD1 (6 bases). Germline CDR1 is MDHEN and CDR2 is SYDVKM. This CDR3 comprises 16 residues. Trimming shortened V by 3 bases and J by 5 bases, and 19 bases separated the two germline ends. The DNA for the CDR3 is TGTGCCAGCAGTTTGGTGGACAGTCGAGGTGGGGAGACCCAGTACTTC. Protein sequence: CASSLVDSRGGETQYF.

The V gene is TRBV27, the J gene TRBJ2-3; the match to TRBD2 covers 14 bases. The CDR3 is 20 amino acids. Germline values: CDR1 MNHEY, CDR2 SMNVEV (reference sequence). Germline trimming cut 5 bases from V and 5 bases from J; bases unmatched to any gene: 18. CDR3 DNA: TGTGCCAGCAGTCCTGCGCCCGGGACTAGCGGGAGACGCGGTGTAGATACGCAGTATTTT. It specifies CASSPAPGTSGRRGVDTQYF.

The V and J genes are TRBV7-9 and TRBJ2-2; 8 nucleotides match TRBD1. Germline V lookup: CDR1 SEHNR, CDR2 FQNEAQ (reference sequence). V was clipped by 5 bases and J by 6 bases; unmatched bases: 5. This CDR3 is built from 14 residues. This CDR3 is CASSTSDRAGELFF. The CDR3 coding sequence is TGTGCCAGCAGCACATCGGACAGGGCCGGGGAGCTGTTTTTT.

This chain uses TRBV28 with TRBJ2-7, with 10 bases fitting TRBD2. J was trimmed by 2 bases and V by 7 bases; bases with no gene match: 17. This CDR3 is built from 18 residues. Germline-derived CDR1 and CDR2 are MDHEN and SYDVKM. For the CDR3, the DNA is TGTGCCAGCACCGACGGGACTAGCGCCTTCTTGGTACCCTACGAGCAGTACTTC. Protein sequence: CASTDGTSAFLVPYEQYF.

The J gene is TRBJ1-1, the V gene TRBV5-5, with 8 nucleotides matching TRBD1. The CDR3 extends over 16 amino acids. J gave up 4 bases and V 6 bases, and 14 bases lay outside the gene matches. Germline loops: CDR1 SGHKS, CDR2 YYEKEE (reference sequence). CDR3 bases: TGTGCCAGCAACCACGGACAGGGCAAGGTAGGCACTGAAGCTTTCTTT. This codes for CASNHGQGKVGTEAFF.

The genes are TRBV28 and TRBJ1-2; D gene ambiguous. CDR3 length equals 11 residues. With 3 bases removed from V and 7 bases from J, the gap between germline ends came to 6 bases. Germline loops: CDR1 MDHEN, CDR2 SYDVKM. CDR3 DNA sequence: TGTGCCAGCAGTTTCAGGTCTGGCTACACCTTC. Protein sequence: CASSFRSGYTF.

This clone was observed a single time. The chain joins TRBV5-1 to TRBJ1-6; the match to TRBD1 covers 8 bases. V was pared by 4 bases and J by 7 bases, with 7 bases of the junction left unmatched. This CDR3 is built from 15 residues. CDR1 and CDR2 from the germline V gene are SGHRS and YFSETQ. This CDR3 reads CASSPGQGPNSPLHF. The CDR3 DNA follows: TGCGCCAGCAGCCCCGGACAGGGACCAAATTCACCCCTCCACTTT.

This clone was seen just once. The chain links TRBV2 to TRBJ1-2; D unclear. From germline, CDR1 is SNHLY and CDR2 FYNNEI. Between the trimmed V and J ends, which lost 4 bases and 8 bases, there was a span of 11 bases. The CDR3 consists of 12 residues. The CDR3 bases are TGTGCCAGCAGTGGGGAGGTAGAGGGCTACACCTTC. Protein: CASSGEVEGYTF.

V gene TRBV4-2 combines with J gene TRBJ2-1, with 12 bases matching TRBD2. V shed 4 bases, J shed 9 bases, and the junction held 13 bases outside the gene matches. There are 17 residues in the CDR3. Germline assignment: CDR1 LGHNA and CDR2 YNFKEQ. Here the CDR3 reads CASSREVLAGGPREQFF. For the CDR3, the DNA is TGTGCCAGCAGCCGAGAGGTGCTAGCGGGAGGGCCACGTGAGCAGTTCTTC.

This clone was seen a single time. V gene TRBV9 combines with J gene TRBJ1-2; 7 bases are a match to TRBD1. Losses at the gene ends were 3 bases for V and 1 base for J; bases not matched to a gene: 6. The length of the CDR3 is 15 residues. Germline loops: CDR1 SGDLS, CDR2 YYNGEE. This CDR3 reads CASSDLRGGNYGYTF. The CDR3 nucleotides are TGTGCCAGCAGCGACCTCAGGGGGGGTAACTATGGCTACACCTTC.

V usage is TRBV7-9 and J usage is TRBJ2-1; possible D gene TRBD2, 5 bases. Looked up from germline, CDR1 is SEHNR and CDR2 is FQNEAQ (reference sequence). V lost 4 bases and J 0 bases, leaving 10 bases between the germline ends. The CDR3 loop spans 15 amino acids. The CDR3 region has the DNA TGTGCCAGCAGCTCTCCAACTAGCTCCTACAATGAGCAGTTCTTC. Translated: CASSSPTSSYNEQFF.

The chain uses TRBV28 and TRBJ1-5; D is uncertain. This CDR3 has 14 residues. V lost 6 bases, J lost 4 bases, and 13 bases lay in between. CDR1 is MDHEN and CDR2 is SYDVKM in the germline V gene. CDR3 sequence reads: CASSLTGGNQPQHF. CDR3 coding DNA: TGTGCCAGCAGCCTGACGGGCGGAAATCAGCCCCAGCATTTT. Filled out from reference TRBV28 and TRBJ1-5, the complete variable domain reads DVKVTQSSRYLVKRTGEKVFLECVQDMDHENMFWYRQDPGLGLRLIYFSYDVKMKEKGDIPEGYSVSREKKERFSLILESASTNQTSMYLCASSLTGGNQPQHFGDGTRLSIL.

The chain recombines TRBV6-4 with TRBJ2-7; a possible D gene is TRBD1 (5 bases). Germline V gene sequence: CDR1 MRHNA, CDR2 SNTAGT. The CDR3 sequence is 15 residues long. Trimming removed 6 bases at V and 3 bases at J, with 18 bases between. This CDR3 reads CASRGLGGHGYEQYF. The CDR3 nucleotides are TGTGCCAGCAGGGGGCTGGGCGGTCACGGCTACGAGCAGTACTTC.

The chain combines TRBV4-1 with TRBJ2-2; D is uncertain. V shed 0 bases and J shed 5 bases, with 1 base lying between them. The germline V gene has CDR1 MGHRA and CDR2 YSYEKL. The CDR3 has 12 amino acids. The CDR3 bases are TGCGCCAGCAGCCAAGAAACCGGGGAGCTGTTTTTT. Its translation is CASSQETGELFF.